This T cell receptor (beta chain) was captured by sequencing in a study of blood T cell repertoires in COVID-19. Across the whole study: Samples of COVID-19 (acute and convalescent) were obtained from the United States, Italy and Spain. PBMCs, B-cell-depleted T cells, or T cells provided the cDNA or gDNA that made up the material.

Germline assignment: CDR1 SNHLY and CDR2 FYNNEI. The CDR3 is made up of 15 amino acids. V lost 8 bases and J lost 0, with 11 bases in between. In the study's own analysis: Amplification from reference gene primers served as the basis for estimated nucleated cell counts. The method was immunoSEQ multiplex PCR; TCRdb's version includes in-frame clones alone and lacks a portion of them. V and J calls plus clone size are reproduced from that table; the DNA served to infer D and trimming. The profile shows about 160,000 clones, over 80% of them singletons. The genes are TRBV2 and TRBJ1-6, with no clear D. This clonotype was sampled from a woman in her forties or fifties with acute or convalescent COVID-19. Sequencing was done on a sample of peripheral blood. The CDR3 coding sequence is TGTGCCAGCGAGAGCGAGAGCTCCTATAATTCACCCCTCCACTTT. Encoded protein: CASESESSYNSPLHF.